The T cell receptor beta chain described here comes from a study of T cell responses to AZD1222 COVID-19 vaccine (dated by TCRdb to about 2021). Study-wide context: TCR sequencing was performed for 230 to 250 trial participants, of whom around 210 were given two doses of AZD1222 and around 25 were given two doses of MenACWY control vaccine. Enrollment into the trials was organized by age into subgroups of 18-55, 56-69 and 70-plus years, and those subgroups contained roughly 140, 27 and 60 TCR-sequenced participants, respectively.

General findings and caveats noted by the study authors: The vaccine-associated CD4 TCRs covered the entire spike protein, and the dominant responses fell in regions 160-218 and 743-854. After two AZD1222 doses, spike-specific TCR breadth and depth were significantly higher than at day 0 and than in MenACWY recipients. Because no day 14 peak-response samples were available, repertoires were characterized only after the peak T cell response. Conclusions about previously exposed vaccinees are limited, since just 6 or 7 AZD1222 recipients were seropositive for SARS-CoV-2 at baseline. Participants were mostly white British and included more females than males, and it was suggested by the authors that clonal diversity may have been underestimated. Nearly half of unique spike-specific TCRs reportedly recognized epitopes outside regions mutated in the B.1.351 and B.1.1.7 variants. The 56-69-year group was small, and its depth increase did not reach significance, likely because of low power.

The time point label here, explained by the study, means: baseline before first vaccination. The vaccinee samples were drawn from two UK trials, COV001 and COV002, one of which was a single-blind randomized controlled phase 2/3 trial testing AZD1222 (ChAdOx1 nCoV-19) in healthy adults. For TCRbeta chain sequencing, PBMC samples from trial participants were taken at day 0 and at day 28 after the second dose. Note on this clone: This clone's antigen is unknown.

The CDR3 regions of human TCRbeta chains were analyzed by immunosequencing. The original pipeline was this. TCRs in the repertoires were matched against a reference library of SARS-CoV-2-specific TCRs that had been generated with the MIRA antigen-specificity platform. Breadth was defined as the fraction of unique TCRs that were SARS-CoV-2-associated. Depth was defined as the fraction of total T cells that were SARS-CoV-2-associated. Using the MIRA data, every spike-specific TCR was mapped to the spike region that the TCR reacted to and assigned to either a CD4 or a CD8 class. Log10-transformed breadth and depth values were compared by one-way ANOVA with Sidak's multiple comparisons tests. TCRdb holds this immuneACCESS table with in-frame rearrangements only. Some clones are missing; in checked studies, unresolved V genes explain under half, and the rest has no known cause. For V, J and clone size, that table is used; D and trimming come from the DNA. This sample's records show 150,000 or so clones. The top ten clonotypes cover about 2.3% of the sample.

The germline V gene yields MNHEY for CDR1 and SVGEGT for CDR2. V lost 6 bases and J lost 0 bases, and the count of bases not matched to a germline gene is 6. The CDR3 holds 17 amino acids from the cysteine to the phenylalanine. Left in the record is the CDR3 DNA by itself, 51 bases read in frame from the first base. The rearranged chain carries TRBV6-2 or TRBV6-3 and TRBJ2-7; 15 middle bases align to TRBD2. Sequencing used peripheral blood. This sequence was found in an adult in good health. The DNA sequence is given as TGTGCCAGCAGCCGAGGACTAGCGGGGGGGCGCTCCTACGAGCAGTACTTC. This is translated as CASSRGLAGGRSYEQYF.